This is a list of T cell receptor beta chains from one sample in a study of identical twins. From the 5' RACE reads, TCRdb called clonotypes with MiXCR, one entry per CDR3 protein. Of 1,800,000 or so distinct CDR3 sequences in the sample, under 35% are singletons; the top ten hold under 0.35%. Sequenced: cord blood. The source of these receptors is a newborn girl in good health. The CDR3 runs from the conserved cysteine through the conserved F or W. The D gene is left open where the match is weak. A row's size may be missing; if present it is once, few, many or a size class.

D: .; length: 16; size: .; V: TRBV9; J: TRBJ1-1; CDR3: CASSVVPGHWGTEAFF; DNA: TGTGCCAGCAGCGTAGTCCCGGGACATTGGGGCACTGAAGCTTTCTTT
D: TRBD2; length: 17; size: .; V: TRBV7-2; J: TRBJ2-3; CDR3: CAMPAASGGAGADTQYF; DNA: TGTGCCATGCCGGCGGCTAGCGGGGGGGCAGGAGCAGATACGCAGTATTTT
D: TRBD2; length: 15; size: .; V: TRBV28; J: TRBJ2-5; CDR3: CASSGGTSGSHEQYF; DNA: TGTGCCAGCAGTGGGGGCACTAGCGGGAGCCATGAGCAGTACTTC
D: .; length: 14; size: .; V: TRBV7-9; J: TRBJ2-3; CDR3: CASSRGPPTDTQYF; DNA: TGTGCCAGCAGCCGGGGGCCCCCCACAGATACGCAGTATTTT
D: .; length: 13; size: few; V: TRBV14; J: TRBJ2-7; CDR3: CASSSTTWGEQYF; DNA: TGTGCCAGCAGCTCAACCACTTGGGGCGAGCAGTACTTC
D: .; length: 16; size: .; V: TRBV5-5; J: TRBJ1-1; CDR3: CASSRSREVGGTEAFF; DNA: TGTGCCAGCAGCCGAAGCAGGGAAGTTGGGGGAACTGAAGCTTTCTTT
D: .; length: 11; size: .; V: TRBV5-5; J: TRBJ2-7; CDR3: CASSTAYDQYF; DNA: TGTGCCAGCAGCACAGCCTACGATCAGTACTTC
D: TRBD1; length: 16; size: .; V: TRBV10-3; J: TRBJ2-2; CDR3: CAISESTGPNTGELFF; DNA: TGTGCCATCAGTGAGTCGACAGGGCCGAACACCGGGGAGCTGTTTTTT
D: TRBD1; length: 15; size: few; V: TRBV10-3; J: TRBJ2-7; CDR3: CAISAIGQGAIEQYF; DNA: TGTGCCATCAGTGCAATTGGACAGGGGGCTATCGAGCAGTACTTC
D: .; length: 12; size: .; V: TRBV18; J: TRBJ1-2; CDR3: CASSPANCGYTF; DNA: TGTGCCAGCTCACCAGCTAACTGTGGCTACACCTTC
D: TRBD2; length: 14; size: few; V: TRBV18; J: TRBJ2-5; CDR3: CASSPGLAVNEQYF; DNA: TGTGCCAGCTCACCAGGCCTAGCGGTCAATGAGCAGTACTTC
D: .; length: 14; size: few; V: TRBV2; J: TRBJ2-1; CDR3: CASSAGRPPNEQFF; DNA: TGTGCCAGCAGTGCCGGGAGACCCCCAAATGAGCAGTTCTTC
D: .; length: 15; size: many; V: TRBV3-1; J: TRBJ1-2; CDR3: CASSPLFDTGYGYTF; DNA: TGTGCCAGCAGCCCCCTTTTTGACACCGGTTATGGCTACACCTTC
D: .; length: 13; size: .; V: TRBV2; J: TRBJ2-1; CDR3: CASSNPTGNEQFF; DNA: TGTGCCAGCAGTAATCCGACAGGCAATGAGCAGTTCTTC
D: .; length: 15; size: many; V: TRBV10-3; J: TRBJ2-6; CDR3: CAISEYGSGANVLTF; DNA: TGTGCCATCAGTGAGTACGGATCTGGGGCCAACGTCCTGACTTTC
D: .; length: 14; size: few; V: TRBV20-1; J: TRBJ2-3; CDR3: CSALRGTSTDTQYF; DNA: TGCAGTGCCCTACGGGGAACTAGCACAGATACGCAGTATTTT
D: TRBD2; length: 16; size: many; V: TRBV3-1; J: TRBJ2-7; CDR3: CASSQDLTSGSYEQYF; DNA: TGTGCCAGCAGCCAAGATCTTACTAGCGGCTCCTACGAGCAGTACTTC
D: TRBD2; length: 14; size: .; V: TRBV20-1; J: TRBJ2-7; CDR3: CSARVAGGPNEQYF; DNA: TGCAGTGCTAGAGTAGCGGGAGGGCCGAATGAGCAGTACTTC